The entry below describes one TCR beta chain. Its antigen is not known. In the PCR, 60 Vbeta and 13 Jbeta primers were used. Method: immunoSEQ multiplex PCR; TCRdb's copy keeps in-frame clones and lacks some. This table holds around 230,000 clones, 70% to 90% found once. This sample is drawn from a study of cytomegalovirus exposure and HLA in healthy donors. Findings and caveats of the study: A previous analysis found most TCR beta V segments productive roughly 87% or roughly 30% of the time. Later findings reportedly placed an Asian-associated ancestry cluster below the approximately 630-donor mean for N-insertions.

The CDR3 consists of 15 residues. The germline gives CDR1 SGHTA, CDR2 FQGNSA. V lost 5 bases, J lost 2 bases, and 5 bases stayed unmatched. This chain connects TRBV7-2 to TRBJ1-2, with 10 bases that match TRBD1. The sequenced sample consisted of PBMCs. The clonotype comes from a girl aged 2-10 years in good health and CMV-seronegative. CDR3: CASSVRTGGNYGYTF. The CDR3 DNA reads TGTGCCAGCAGCGTCCGGACAGGGGGGAACTATGGCTACACCTTC.